Described below is a single TCR beta chain sequence and its context. The V gene's germline CDR1 is SGHTS and CDR2 YDEGEE. V lost 2 bases to trimming and J lost 5 bases; unmatched junction nucleotides: 6. The CDR3 contains 15 residues. In the original workflow: Counts of nucleated cells, estimated from reference gene primer amplification, were obtained. TCRdb keeps only in-frame clones here, not all; method: immunoSEQ multiplex PCR. V and J calls and clone size come straight from that table; D and trimming were deduced from the DNA. This table has 35,000 to 40,000 clones, about 80% appearing once. These data belong to a study of blood T cell repertoires in COVID-19. Across the study: COVID-19 samples collected from the United States, Italy and Spain covered acute and convalescent phases. Nucleic acid was either cDNA or gDNA, and it came from T cells, B-cell-depleted T cells, or PBMCs.

The TCR sequence derives from a human donor with acute or convalescent COVID-19. The donor label of this sample is uncertain. The rearrangement uses TRBV5-8 and TRBJ2-1; 8 bases are shared with TRBD1. Sequencing was carried out using peripheral blood. CDR3 region: CASSFGQGFDNEQFF. The CDR3, as DNA: TGTGCCAGCAGCTTTGGACAGGGCTTCGACAATGAGCAGTTCTTC.